A selection of T cell receptor beta chains follows, all from one sample in a study of CD8 T cells in ankylosing spondylitis. TCRdb reprocessed the 5' RACE reads with MiXCR, giving one entry per CDR3 protein. The sample has roughly 150,000 distinct CDR3 sequences, 30% to 35% seen once; the top ten hold 6%. The sequenced material came from synovial fluid, either unsorted or a sorted T cell fraction (not recorded which). These receptors were collected from a male donor with ankylosing spondylitis. The CDR3 runs from the conserved cysteine through the conserved F or W. D genes are given only for firm matches. Size is stated for part of the rows, as once, few or many counts, or as a class when the clone is expanded.

V: TRBV7-2
size: .
J: TRBJ1-5
D: .
DNA: TGTGCCAGCAGCCGACTCGGCAATCAGCCCCAGCATTTT
CDR3: CASSRLGNQPQHF

V: TRBV20-1
size: many
J: TRBJ1-1
D: .
DNA: TGCAGTGCTAGAGATCAGGGCAGACAGGCTTTCTTT
CDR3: CSARDQGRQAFF

V: TRBV5-1
size: .
J: TRBJ2-3
D: TRBD2
DNA: TGCGCCAGCAGCACGATGACTAGCGTCACAGATACGCAGTATTTT
CDR3: CASSTMTSVTDTQYF

V: TRBV2
size: once
J: TRBJ2-4
D: .
DNA: TGTGCCAGCAGTATAACAACCATAGCCAAAAACATTCAGTACTTC
CDR3: CASSITTIAKNIQYF

V: TRBV7-9
size: .
J: TRBJ2-7
D: TRBD1
DNA: TGTGCCAGCAGCTTGCCGGGACAGGGCTACGAGCAGTACTTC
CDR3: CASSLPGQGYEQYF

V: TRBV5-6
size: many
J: TRBJ2-1
D: .
DNA: TGTGCCAGCAGCCTGTGGGATCAACTTAGGAATGAGCAGTTCTTC
CDR3: CASSLWDQLRNEQFF

V: TRBV9
size: many
J: TRBJ1-3
D: .
DNA: TGTGCCAGCAGCGTAGCTTACAGAGGAAACACCATATATTTT
CDR3: CASSVAYRGNTIYF

V: TRBV20-1
size: .
J: TRBJ2-4
D: .
DNA: TGCAGTGCTACCGGGACACAGAAAAACATTCAGTACTTC
CDR3: CSATGTQKNIQYF

V: TRBV3-1
size: .
J: TRBJ2-3
D: TRBD2
DNA: TGTGCCAGCAGCCAGACTAGCGGCACCACAGATACGCAGTATTTT
CDR3: CASSQTSGTTDTQYF

V: TRBV5-1
size: .
J: TRBJ1-5
D: .
DNA: TGCGCCAGCAGCTTAACTGCAGGGAATCAGCCCCAGCATTTT
CDR3: CASSLTAGNQPQHF

V: TRBV6-1
size: .
J: TRBJ2-3
D: TRBD2
DNA: TGTGCCAGCAGTGTTCGGACTAGCGGGAGCACAGATACGCAGTATTTT
CDR3: CASSVRTSGSTDTQYF

V: TRBV9
size: few
J: TRBJ1-6
D: .
DNA: TGTGCCAGCAGCCCCGATCGGGGGTTACGGAATTCACCCCTCCACTTT
CDR3: CASSPDRGLRNSPLHF

V: TRBV20-1
size: .
J: TRBJ2-1
D: TRBD2
DNA: TGCAGTGCTAGAGTTAGCGGGAGTTACGGTGAGCAGTTCTTC
CDR3: CSARVSGSYGEQFF

V: TRBV11-2
size: many
J: TRBJ2-2
D: .
DNA: TGTGCCAGCAGCCTGACTACGGACACCGGGGAGCTGTTTTTT
CDR3: CASSLTTDTGELFF

V: TRBV6-1
size: many
J: TRBJ1-1
D: .
DNA: TGTGCCAGCAGCAACAGGGTGGACACTGAAGCTTTCTTT
CDR3: CASSNRVDTEAFF

V: TRBV9
size: .
J: TRBJ2-2
D: .
DNA: TGTGCCAGCAGCGTTACCACTCCGGGGGAGCTGTTTTTT
CDR3: CASSVTTPGELFF

V: TRBV30
size: .
J: TRBJ1-5
D: .
DNA: TGTGCCTGGAGTGCGTACGGGTCGGGGAATCAGCCCCAGCATTTT
CDR3: CAWSAYGSGNQPQHF

V: TRBV20-1
size: once
J: TRBJ1-4
D: .
DNA: TGCAGTGCTAGGCAAGGGGCGGGTCGGGAAAAACTGTTTTTT
CDR3: CSARQGAGREKLFF

V: TRBV20-1
size: few
J: TRBJ2-7
D: TRBD1
DNA: TGCAGTGCTCCGGGACAGGGCCTTGACGAGCAGTACTTC
CDR3: CSAPGQGLDEQYF

V: TRBV5-1
size: few
J: TRBJ2-3
D: .
DNA: TGCGCCAGCAGCTTCCTGCCGGGACTCAACCCCACAGATACGCAGTATTTT
CDR3: CASSFLPGLNPTDTQYF

V: TRBV2
size: .
J: TRBJ2-7
D: TRBD1
DNA: TGTGCCAGTGACAGGGGTATCGACGAGCAGTACTTC
CDR3: CASDRGIDEQYF

V: TRBV18
size: .
J: TRBJ1-4
D: .
DNA: TGTGCCAGCTCACCACCTGCCCTCACCGCAACTAATGAAAAACTGTTTTTT
CDR3: CASSPPALTATNEKLFF

V: TRBV6-1
size: few
J: TRBJ2-2
D: TRBD2
DNA: TGTGCCAGCAGTGAGGAGCGGGGGTACACCGGGGAGCTGTTTTTT
CDR3: CASSEERGYTGELFF

V: TRBV20-1
size: few
J: TRBJ2-1
D: TRBD2
DNA: TGCAGTGCCAAGGGGCGCAGGGAGGGTGAGCAGTTCTTC
CDR3: CSAKGRREGEQFF

V: TRBV7-9
size: .
J: TRBJ2-3
D: .
DNA: TGTGCCAGCAGCCCCAGGGGTCACACAGATACGCAGTATTTT
CDR3: CASSPRGHTDTQYF

V: TRBV6-1
size: many
J: TRBJ1-5
D: TRBD1
DNA: TGTGCCAGCAGCCTGGGACAGGGAGGTAATCAGCCCCAGCATTTT
CDR3: CASSLGQGGNQPQHF

V: TRBV6-1
size: few
J: TRBJ2-1
D: TRBD2
DNA: TGTGCCAGCCGGCGACTAGCGGGGAACTCTGAGCAGTTCTTC
CDR3: CASRRLAGNSEQFF

V: TRBV6-1
size: .
J: TRBJ2-2
D: TRBD1
DNA: TGTGCCAGCAGCCCGAGGGGGCCGGGTGTAGGTTTTGACACCGGGGAGCTGTTTTTT
CDR3: CASSPRGPGVGFDTGELFF

V: TRBV6-2/TRBV6-3
size: few
J: TRBJ1-2
D: TRBD1
DNA: TGTGCCAGCAGTGACCGGACAGGCCATAACTATGGCTACACCTTC
CDR3: CASSDRTGHNYGYTF

V: TRBV25-1
size: .
J: TRBJ2-2
D: .
DNA: TGTGCCAGCAGTTTTCAGGGAGGAAACACCGGGGAGCTGTTTTTT
CDR3: CASSFQGGNTGELFF

V: TRBV6-2/TRBV6-3
size: few
J: TRBJ1-1
D: TRBD1
DNA: TGTGCCAGCAGTTACTCGACAGGGCGGGACACTGAAGCTTTCTTT
CDR3: CASSYSTGRDTEAFF

V: TRBV5-1
size: many
J: TRBJ2-5
D: TRBD2
DNA: TGCGCCAGCAGCCACCTGGGACAGCCTAGCGGGGGGTTCGAAGAGACCCAGTACTTC
CDR3: CASSHLGQPSGGFEETQYF

V: TRBV20-1
size: few
J: TRBJ1-5
D: .
DNA: TGCAGTGCTAGAGTCGCGACGGTGAGCAATCAGCCCCAGCATTTT
CDR3: CSARVATVSNQPQHF

V: TRBV6-2/TRBV6-3
size: few
J: TRBJ1-2
D: .
DNA: TGTGCCAGCAGTTACGCCGGCCATGGCTACACCTTC
CDR3: CASSYAGHGYTF

V: TRBV6-2/TRBV6-3
size: .
J: TRBJ1-1
D: .
DNA: TGTGCCAGCAGTTTGAACTTGAACACTGAAGCTTTCTTT
CDR3: CASSLNLNTEAFF

V: TRBV20-1
size: many
J: TRBJ2-7
D: .
DNA: TGCAGTGCTAGAGATCCTCGATCCTACGAGCAGTACTTC
CDR3: CSARDPRSYEQYF

V: TRBV4-3
size: few
J: TRBJ1-5
D: .
DNA: TGCGCCAGCAGCCAAGATGGGGGGCAGGGTCAGCCCCAGCATTTT
CDR3: CASSQDGGQGQPQHF

V: TRBV11-2
size: .
J: TRBJ2-7
D: .
DNA: TGTGCCAGCAGCTTTCAAGTTGAGCAGTACTTC
CDR3: CASSFQVEQYF

V: TRBV5-1
size: .
J: TRBJ2-4
D: .
DNA: TGCGCCAGCAGCCCTGCCACAGGGCGAACGGACATTCAGTACTTC
CDR3: CASSPATGRTDIQYF

V: TRBV12-3/TRBV12-4
size: few
J: TRBJ1-1
D: .
DNA: TGTGCCAGCAGACTTATGGGGAACAGGGCGAGGACTGAAGCTTTCTTT
CDR3: CASRLMGNRARTEAFF

V: TRBV29-1
size: .
J: TRBJ2-5
D: TRBD1
DNA: TGCAGCGTTGAAGGGACAGGGGGATTGGAGACCCAGTACTTC
CDR3: CSVEGTGGLETQYF

V: TRBV29-1
size: .
J: TRBJ2-3
D: TRBD2
DNA: TGCAGCGTTGATATGCTAGCGGGGGGGGGAAGCACAGATACGCAGTATTTT
CDR3: CSVDMLAGGGSTDTQYF

V: TRBV12-3/TRBV12-4
size: .
J: TRBJ1-1
D: .
DNA: TGTGCCAGCAGACTCAGCAGTAACACTGAAGCTTTCTTT
CDR3: CASRLSSNTEAFF

V: TRBV20-1
size: .
J: TRBJ1-5
D: TRBD1
DNA: TGCAGTGCTCAGGACAGGGGCAATCAGCCCCAGCATTTT
CDR3: CSAQDRGNQPQHF

V: TRBV6-1
size: .
J: TRBJ1-5
D: .
DNA: TGTGCCAGCTCCGAACTGGGCGATAGCAATCAGCCCCAGCATTTT
CDR3: CASSELGDSNQPQHF

V: TRBV12-3/TRBV12-4
size: many
J: TRBJ1-5
D: .
DNA: TGTGCCAGCAGTTTAGGACAGGGCAATCAGCCCCAGCATTTT
CDR3: CASSLGQGNQPQHF

V: TRBV7-3
size: .
J: TRBJ2-1
D: .
DNA: TGTGCCAGCAGCTTACTCGGTCCTGGACTACCCTACTCCTACAATGAGCAGTTCTTC
CDR3: CASSLLGPGLPYSYNEQFF

V: TRBV20-1
size: .
J: TRBJ2-4
D: TRBD2
DNA: TGCAGTGCAAACGGGAGGAGCGCGGACATTCAGTACTTC
CDR3: CSANGRSADIQYF

V: TRBV12-3/TRBV12-4
size: once
J: TRBJ2-7
D: TRBD2
DNA: TGTGCCATCAGTCCGCGGACTAGCGGTAGGGGGGAATACGAGCAGTACTTC
CDR3: CAISPRTSGRGEYEQYF

V: TRBV20-1
size: .
J: TRBJ2-3
D: TRBD2
DNA: TGCAGTGCTAGAGATAAACTAGCGGTACAGGGTACGCAGTATTTT
CDR3: CSARDKLAVQGTQYF

V: TRBV12-3/TRBV12-4
size: few
J: TRBJ2-5
D: .
DNA: TGTGCCAGCAGTTTAGGCCGGATACAAGAGACCCAGTACTTC
CDR3: CASSLGRIQETQYF

V: TRBV7-2
size: .
J: TRBJ1-4
D: .
DNA: TGTGCCAGCAGCTTCCGGGGAGTTAATGAAAAACTGTTTTTT
CDR3: CASSFRGVNEKLFF

V: TRBV28
size: .
J: TRBJ2-1
D: .
DNA: TGTGCCAGCAAAGGGGGTCTGACACCCTACAAAACAAGTGAGCAGTTCTTC
CDR3: CASKGGLTPYKTSEQFF

V: TRBV9
size: .
J: TRBJ1-3
D: TRBD1
DNA: TGTGCCAGCAGCGCGTCGGGACAGCCGAGCTCTGGAAACACCATATATTTT
CDR3: CASSASGQPSSGNTIYF

V: TRBV2
size: .
J: TRBJ2-7
D: .
DNA: TGTGCCAGCGCCTTACCGGGAGAGGAGTACTTC
CDR3: CASALPGEEYF